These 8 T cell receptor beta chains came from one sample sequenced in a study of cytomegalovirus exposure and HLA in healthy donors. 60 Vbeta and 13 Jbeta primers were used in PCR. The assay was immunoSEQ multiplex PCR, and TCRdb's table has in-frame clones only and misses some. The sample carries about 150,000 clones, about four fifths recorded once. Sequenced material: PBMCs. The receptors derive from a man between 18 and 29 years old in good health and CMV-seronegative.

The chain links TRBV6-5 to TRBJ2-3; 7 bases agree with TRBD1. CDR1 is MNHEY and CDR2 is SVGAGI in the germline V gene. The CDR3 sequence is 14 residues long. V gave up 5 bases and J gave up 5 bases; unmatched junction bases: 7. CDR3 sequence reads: CASSDRAYIDTQYF. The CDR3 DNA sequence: TGTGCCAGCAGTGACAGGGCTTATATAGATACGCAGTATTTT.

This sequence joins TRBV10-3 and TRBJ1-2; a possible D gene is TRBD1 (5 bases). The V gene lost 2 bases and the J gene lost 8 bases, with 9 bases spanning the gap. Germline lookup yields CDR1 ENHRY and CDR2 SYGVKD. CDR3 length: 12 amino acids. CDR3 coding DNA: TGTGCCATCAGTGAGGGGTGGGGCGGCTACACCTTC. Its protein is CAISEGWGGYTF.

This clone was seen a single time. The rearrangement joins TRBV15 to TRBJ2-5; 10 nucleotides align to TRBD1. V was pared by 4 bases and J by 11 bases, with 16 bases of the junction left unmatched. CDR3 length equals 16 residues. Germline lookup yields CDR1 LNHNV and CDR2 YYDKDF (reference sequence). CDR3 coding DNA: TGTGCCACCAGCATACGCGCCGGGACAGGGGCGAGGGAGCAGTACTTC. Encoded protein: CATSIRAGTGAREQYF.

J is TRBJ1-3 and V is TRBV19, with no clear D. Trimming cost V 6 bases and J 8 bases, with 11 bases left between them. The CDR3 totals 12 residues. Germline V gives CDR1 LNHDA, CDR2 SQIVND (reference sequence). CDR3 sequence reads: CASSVRLDTIYF. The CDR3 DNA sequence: TGTGCCAGTAGCGTCAGGCTGGACACCATATATTTT.

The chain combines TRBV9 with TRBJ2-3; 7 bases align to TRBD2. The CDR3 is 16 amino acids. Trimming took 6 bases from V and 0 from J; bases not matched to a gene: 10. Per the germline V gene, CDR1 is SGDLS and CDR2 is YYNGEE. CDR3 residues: CASTSYAGESTDTQYF. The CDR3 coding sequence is TGTGCCAGCACCTCTTACGCGGGGGAGAGCACAGATACGCAGTATTTT.

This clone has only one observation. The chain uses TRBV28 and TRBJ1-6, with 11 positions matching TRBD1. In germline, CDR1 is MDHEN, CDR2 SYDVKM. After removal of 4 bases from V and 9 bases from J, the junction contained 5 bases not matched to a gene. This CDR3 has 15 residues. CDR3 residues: CASSSDRGPGSPLHF. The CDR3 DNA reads TGTGCCAGCAGTTCGGACAGGGGGCCGGGTTCACCCCTCCACTTT.

DNA of the CDR3: TGTGCCAGCAGCCTATCGGACAGGGAAAATGAAAAACTGTTTTTT. Its translation is CASSLSDRENEKLFF. The chain combines TRBV21-1 with TRBJ1-4; the table's TRBD1 call for D was not verified on the DNA. TRBV21-1 is reported as a pseudogene. This CDR3 is 15 amino acids long.

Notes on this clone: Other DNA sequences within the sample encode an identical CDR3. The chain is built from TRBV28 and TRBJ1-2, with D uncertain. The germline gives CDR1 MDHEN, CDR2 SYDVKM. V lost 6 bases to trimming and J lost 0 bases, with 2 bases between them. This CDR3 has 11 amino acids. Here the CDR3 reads CASSSNYGYTF. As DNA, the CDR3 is TGTGCCAGCAGCTCTAACTATGGCTACACCTTC.